The text below deals with one T cell receptor beta chain. The target antigen is unknown. The sample originates from a study of shared clonotypes between healthy human individuals. Across the study: Each donor's CD8 memory used one plate, CD8 naive two, each CD4 subset three. Overall study results and limits: With a few donors compared, around 4.7% of naive CD4 clonotypes were shared. Clonotype sharing among donors likely depends on sequencing depth.

Positive CCR7 selection of CD45RO-negative cells yielded the naive CD8 cells, and terminally differentiated effector memory CD45RA+ cells were excluded. Healthy HIV-negative adults without recent acute infections or vaccinations served as donors. The junction had 6 bases not matched to a gene; V was cut back by 5 bases and J by 10 bases. This CDR3 is built from 12 residues. The germline gives CDR1 SGHDT, CDR2 YYEEEE. The method was immunoSEQ multiplex PCR; TCRdb's version includes in-frame clones alone and lacks a portion of them. Among over 2 million clones, approximately 94% were seen once, and the ten largest hold 0.85% to 1.2%.

This TCR derives from a man aged 18 to 29 in good health. The chain uses TRBV5-6 and TRBJ2-1, with 7 bases lining up with TRBD1. The specimen was naive CD8+ T cells sorted from blood. The CDR3 is CASRIGGQEQFF. CDR3 in DNA: TGTGCCAGCAGGATTGGGGGACAGGAGCAGTTCTTC.